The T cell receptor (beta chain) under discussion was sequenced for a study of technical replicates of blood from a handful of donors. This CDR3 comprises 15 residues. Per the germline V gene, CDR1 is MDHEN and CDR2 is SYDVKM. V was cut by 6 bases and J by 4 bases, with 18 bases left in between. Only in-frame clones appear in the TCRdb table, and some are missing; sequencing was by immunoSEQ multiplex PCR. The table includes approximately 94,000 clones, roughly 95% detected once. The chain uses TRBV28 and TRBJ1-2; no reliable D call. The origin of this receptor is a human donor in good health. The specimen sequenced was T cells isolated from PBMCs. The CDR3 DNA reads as TGTGCCAGCAGAAAGGACTCCGGAGGGAGCTATGGCTACACCTTC. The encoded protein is CASRKDSGGSYGYTF.